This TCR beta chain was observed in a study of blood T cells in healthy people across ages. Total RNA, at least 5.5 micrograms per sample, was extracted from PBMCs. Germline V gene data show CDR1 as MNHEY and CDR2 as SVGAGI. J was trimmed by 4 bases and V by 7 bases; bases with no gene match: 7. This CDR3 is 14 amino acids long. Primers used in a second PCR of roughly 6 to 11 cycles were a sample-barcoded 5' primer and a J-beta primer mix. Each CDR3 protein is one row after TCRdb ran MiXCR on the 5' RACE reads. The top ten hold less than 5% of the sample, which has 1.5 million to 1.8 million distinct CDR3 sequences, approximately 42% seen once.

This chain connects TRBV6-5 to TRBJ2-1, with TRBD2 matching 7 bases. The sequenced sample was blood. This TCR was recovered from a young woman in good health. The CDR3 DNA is TGTGCCAGCATCCCAGCGGGGCGATACAATGAGCAGTTCTTC. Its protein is CASIPAGRYNEQFF.